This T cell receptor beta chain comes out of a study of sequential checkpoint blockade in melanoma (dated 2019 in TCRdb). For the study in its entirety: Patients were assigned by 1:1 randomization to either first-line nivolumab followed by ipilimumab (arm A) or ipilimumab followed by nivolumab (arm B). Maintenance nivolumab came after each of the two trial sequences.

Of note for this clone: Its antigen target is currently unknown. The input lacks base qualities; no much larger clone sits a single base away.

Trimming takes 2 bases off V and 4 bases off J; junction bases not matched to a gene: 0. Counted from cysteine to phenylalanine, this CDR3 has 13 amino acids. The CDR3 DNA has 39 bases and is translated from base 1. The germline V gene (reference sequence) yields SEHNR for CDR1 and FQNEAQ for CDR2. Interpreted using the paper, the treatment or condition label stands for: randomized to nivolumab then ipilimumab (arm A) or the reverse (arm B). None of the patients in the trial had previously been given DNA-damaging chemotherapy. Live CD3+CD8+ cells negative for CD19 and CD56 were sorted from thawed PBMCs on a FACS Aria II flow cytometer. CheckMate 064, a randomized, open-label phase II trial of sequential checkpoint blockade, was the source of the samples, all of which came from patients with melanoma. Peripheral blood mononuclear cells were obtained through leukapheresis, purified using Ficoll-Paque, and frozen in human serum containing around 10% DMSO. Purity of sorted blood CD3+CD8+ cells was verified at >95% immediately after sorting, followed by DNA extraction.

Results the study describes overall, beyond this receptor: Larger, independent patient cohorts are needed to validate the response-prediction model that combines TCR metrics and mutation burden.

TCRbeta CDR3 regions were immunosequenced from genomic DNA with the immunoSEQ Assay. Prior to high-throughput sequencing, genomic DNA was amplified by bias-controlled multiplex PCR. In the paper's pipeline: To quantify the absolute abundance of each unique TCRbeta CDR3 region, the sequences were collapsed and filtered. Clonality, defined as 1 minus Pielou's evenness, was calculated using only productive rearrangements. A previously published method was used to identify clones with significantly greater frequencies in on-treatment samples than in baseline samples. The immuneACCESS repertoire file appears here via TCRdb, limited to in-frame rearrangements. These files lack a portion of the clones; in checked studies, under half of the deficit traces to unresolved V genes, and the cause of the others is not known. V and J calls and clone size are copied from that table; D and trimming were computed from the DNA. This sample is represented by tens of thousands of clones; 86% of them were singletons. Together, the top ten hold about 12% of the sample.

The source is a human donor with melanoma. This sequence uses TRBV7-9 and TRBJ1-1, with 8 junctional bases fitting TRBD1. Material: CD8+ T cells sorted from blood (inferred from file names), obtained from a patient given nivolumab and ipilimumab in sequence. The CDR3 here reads CASSLTGGTEAFF. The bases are TGTGCCAGCAGCTTAACAGGGGGCACTGAAGCTTTCTTT.